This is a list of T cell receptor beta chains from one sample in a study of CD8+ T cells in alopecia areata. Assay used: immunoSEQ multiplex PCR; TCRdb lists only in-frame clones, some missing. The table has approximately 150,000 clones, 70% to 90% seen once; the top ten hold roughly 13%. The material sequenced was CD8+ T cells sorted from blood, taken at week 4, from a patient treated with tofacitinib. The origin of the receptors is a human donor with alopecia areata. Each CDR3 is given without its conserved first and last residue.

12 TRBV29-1 SVKIRDRGHEQY
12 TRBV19 ASSIGPGAGELF
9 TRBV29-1 SVGRAGELF
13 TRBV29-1 SVVSTGDGTDTQY
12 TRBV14 ASSSGGRRNEQF
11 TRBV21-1 ASSTRSNQPQH
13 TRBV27 ASSVLAVNTGELF
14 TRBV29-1 SVTQDRVTGANVLT
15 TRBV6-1 ASSELRDRGEYTEAF
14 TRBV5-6 ASSLGTGGMLYEQY
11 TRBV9 ASSDSGANVLT
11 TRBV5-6 ASSLVSMDEQF
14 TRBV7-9 ASSSPGSGAKNIQY
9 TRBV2 ASSVNTEAF
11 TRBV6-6 ASSLPGNYGYT
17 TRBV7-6 ASSSQHLDSVSGANVLT
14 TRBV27 ASSPSAGGPWGEQF
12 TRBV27 ASSTDIAYGELF
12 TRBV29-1 SVSGYSSYNEQF
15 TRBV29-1 SVRKSGAPSANTEAF
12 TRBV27 ASSHRGLGGELF
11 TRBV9 ASSVGGLTEAF
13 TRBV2 ASRFSGERDNEQF
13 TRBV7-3 ASSLYGGASYEQY
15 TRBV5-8 ASSFNGAGKRNSPLH
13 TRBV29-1 SVEEDGNSNQPQH
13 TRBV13 ASSLGGQLSYEQY
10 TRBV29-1 SVERTGFEQF
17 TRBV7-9 ASSLGRDRFYPNTGELF
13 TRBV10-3 AISESQDGNYGYT
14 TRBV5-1 ASSLALAGVTDTQY
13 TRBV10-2 ASGGTSGSVNEQF
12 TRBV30 AWSVGAGAQPQH
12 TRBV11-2 ASSLGPRNTEAF
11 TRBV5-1 ASTLDTYREQY
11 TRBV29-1 SVEVAGLYEQY
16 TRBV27 ASSLEPGTGIGAGELF
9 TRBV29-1 SVIDRGGYT
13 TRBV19 ASSIDGQVLDTQY
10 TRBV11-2 ASGGRALGYT
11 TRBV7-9 ASSFRQTYEQY
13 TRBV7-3 ASSLVAGDRETQY
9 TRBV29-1 SVDGPGELF
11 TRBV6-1 AIISISYNEQF
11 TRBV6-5 ASSYILNNEQF
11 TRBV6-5 ASSPNSLNEQF
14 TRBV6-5 ASSYSSETPLREQY
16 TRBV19 ASTEGLAGGPGTDTQY
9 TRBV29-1 SVGLGLYQF
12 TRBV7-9 ASSLEAGWMELF
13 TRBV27 ASSLSRGSYNEQF
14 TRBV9 ASSVHAAGGTDTQY
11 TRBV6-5 ASGTSSYNEQF